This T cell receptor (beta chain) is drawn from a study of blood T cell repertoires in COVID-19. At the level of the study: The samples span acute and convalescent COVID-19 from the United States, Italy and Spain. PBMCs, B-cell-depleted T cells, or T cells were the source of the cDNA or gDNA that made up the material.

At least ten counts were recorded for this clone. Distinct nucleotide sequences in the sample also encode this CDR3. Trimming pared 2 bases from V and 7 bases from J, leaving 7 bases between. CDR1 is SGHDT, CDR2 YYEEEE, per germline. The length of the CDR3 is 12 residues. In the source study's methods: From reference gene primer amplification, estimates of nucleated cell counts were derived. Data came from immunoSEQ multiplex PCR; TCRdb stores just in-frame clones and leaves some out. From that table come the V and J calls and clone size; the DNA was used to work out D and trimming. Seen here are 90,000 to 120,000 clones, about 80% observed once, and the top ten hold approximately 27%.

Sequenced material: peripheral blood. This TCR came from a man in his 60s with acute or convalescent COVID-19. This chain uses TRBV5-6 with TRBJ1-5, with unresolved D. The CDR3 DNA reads TGTGCCAGCAGCTTTTGGAGGCAGCCCCAGCATTTT. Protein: CASSFWRQPQHF.